This entry lists 10 T cell receptor beta chains sequenced from one sample in a study of T cell responses to AZD1222 COVID-19 vaccine. TCRdb keeps only in-frame clones here, not all; method: immunoSEQ multiplex PCR. The table lists some 140,000 clones, 91% of them singletons, with 2.8% in the top ten. Material: peripheral blood, obtained on day 0 of AZD1222 vaccination. The receptors originated from an adult in good health.

The chain employs TRBV14 and TRBJ2-7; the match to TRBD2 covers 9 bases. Trimming cost V 1 base and J 6 bases; bases outside gene matches: 7. Germline loops: CDR1 SGHDN, CDR2 FVKESK. The CDR3 loop spans 15 amino acids. CDR3 residues: CASSQGGLAGTEQYF. Written as DNA, the CDR3 is TGTGCCAGCAGCCAAGGAGGGCTAGCGGGAACCGAGCAGTACTTC. The full variable domain, with the rest looked up from reference TRBV14 and TRBJ2-7, is EAGVTQFPSHSVIEKGQTVTLRCDPISGHDNLYWYRRVMGKEIKFLLHFVKESKQDESGMPNNRFLAERTGGTYSTLKVQPAELEDSGVYFCASSQGGLAGTEQYFGPGTRLTVT.

The chain links TRBV6-2 or TRBV6-3 to TRBJ1-1; a weak D match, TRBD1 (6 bases). The CDR3 contains 16 residues. Trimming pared 0 bases from V and 2 bases from J, leaving 13 bases between. Germline CDR1 is MNHEY and CDR2 is SVGEGT. This CDR3 reads CASSYSPGTLNTEAFF. CDR3 DNA sequence: TGTGCCAGCAGTTACTCCCCAGGGACACTCAACACTGAAGCTTTCTTT.

The chain joins TRBV7-9 to TRBJ1-2, with TRBD1 matching 7 bases. Trimming cost V 5 bases and J 14 bases; bases outside gene matches: 14. The CDR3 sequence is 13 residues long. Germline loops: CDR1 SEHNR, CDR2 FQNEAQ (reference sequence). CDR3 bases: TGTGCCAGCAGCAACAGACAGGGCCTAAACTATACCTTC. Its protein is CASSNRQGLNYTF.

The rearrangement links TRBV6-4 to TRBJ1-2; tentative D call: TRBD1 (5 bases). V lost 8 bases to trimming and J lost 6 bases, with 16 bases between them. CDR1 and CDR2 from the germline V gene are MRHNA and SNTAGT. This CDR3 region has 13 residues. The CDR3 nucleotides are TGTGCCAGCGAGGGGCTCAGGCCCCATGGCTACACCTTC. It yields the protein CASEGLRPHGYTF.

The chain is built from TRBV5-8 and TRBJ2-6, with TRBD1 as a possible D gene (5 bases). Trimming took off 2 bases at V and 0 bases at J, with 12 bases between the two ends. CDR1 SGHTS and CDR2 YDEGEE come from the germline V gene. The CDR3 consists of 17 residues. The chain's CDR3 is CASSFRGLGSGANVLTF. CDR3 nucleotides: TGTGCCAGCAGCTTTAGGGGTTTGGGCTCTGGGGCCAACGTCCTGACTTTC.

This chain links TRBV9 with TRBJ2-3, with 10 positions matching TRBD1. The CDR3 runs 14 residues. In germline, CDR1 is SGDLS, CDR2 YYNGEE. Trimming at V came to 3 bases and at J to 7 bases, leaving 5 bases not matched to a gene. DNA for the CDR3: TGTGCCAGCAGCGGAGGGGACAGGGGTCATACGCAGTATTTT. Protein sequence: CASSGGDRGHTQYF.

CDR3 sequence: CASPTGRGDNEQFF. CDR3 in DNA: TGTGCCAGTCCCACGGGGAGAGGCGACAATGAGCAGTTCTTC. This chain links TRBV19 with TRBJ2-1; D perhaps matches TRBD2 (5 bases). The CDR3 length is 14 residues. Trimming shortened V by 8 bases and J by 5 bases, and 16 bases separated the two germline ends. From germline, CDR1 is LNHDA and CDR2 SQIVND (reference sequence).

The rearrangement links TRBV9 to TRBJ2-5, with 14 positions matching TRBD2. Trimming removed 0 bases from V and 5 bases from J; junction bases left unmatched: 3. Germline-derived CDR1 and CDR2 are SGDLS and YYNGEE. The CDR3 is made up of 16 amino acids. The CDR3, as DNA: TGTGCCAGCAGCGTAGTGGGACTAGCGGGGGCCGAGACCCAGTACTTC. This gives the protein CASSVVGLAGAETQYF.

This chain joins TRBV13 and TRBJ1-2; tentatively, D is TRBD1 (6 bases). The V end was cut by 1 base, the J end by 6 bases, with 12 bases between. Germline V gene sequence: CDR1 PRHDT, CDR2 FYEKMQ (reference sequence). This CDR3 contains 14 residues. Here the CDR3 reads CASSLARGFHGYTF. The DNA for the CDR3 is TGTGCCAGCAGCTTAGCCAGGGGATTCCATGGCTACACCTTC.

In this sample, this clone turned up once. This sequence joins TRBV4-3 and TRBJ1-4; D gene uncertain. The CDR3 runs 15 residues. V shed 2 bases and J shed 0 bases, with 7 bases lying between them. Germline values: CDR1 LGHNA, CDR2 YSLEER. In DNA form, the CDR3 reads TGCGCCAGCAGCCAATCCCCTGCAACTAATGAAAAACTGTTTTTT. This sequence encodes CASSQSPATNEKLFF.